This passage covers 9 T cell receptor beta chains from one sample sequenced in a study of blood T cells in healthy people across ages. Together with a sample-barcoded 5' primer, a J-beta primer mix was included in a second PCR lasting about 7 to 12 cycles. MiXCR, applied by TCRdb to the 5' RACE reads, yields one record per CDR3 protein. The sample gives hundreds of thousands of distinct CDR3 sequences, 48% of which show up once; about an eighth is in the top ten. Sequencing input: blood. These receptors all stem from a young man in good health.

This clonotype was seen only a few times. The J gene is TRBJ2-1, the V gene TRBV6-2 or TRBV6-3; 8 bases align to TRBD1. In germline, CDR1 is MNHEY, CDR2 SVGEGT. The CDR3 runs to 16 residues. The J segment lost 7 bases and the V segment lost 5 bases, leaving 13 bases of the junction unmatched. The CDR3 DNA reads TGTGCCAGCAGTCCCCTCGCTGGACAGGGATTAAATGAGCAGTTCTTC. Its translation is CASSPLAGQGLNEQFF.

This clonotype was counted between two and nine times. This rearrangement joins TRBV28 to TRBJ2-7; TRBD2 matches at 7 bases. The CDR3 sequence is 14 residues long. Germline-derived CDR1 and CDR2 are MDHEN and SYDVKM. After removal of 4 bases from V and 2 bases from J, the junction contained 5 bases not matched to a gene. The CDR3 DNA reads TGTGCCAGCAGTTCTCCTAGCGGCACCTACGAGCAGTACTTC. As protein: CASSSPSGTYEQYF. Filled out from reference TRBV28 and TRBJ2-7, the complete variable domain reads DVKVTQSSRYLVKRTGEKVFLECVQDMDHENMFWYRQDPGLGLRLIYFSYDVKMKEKGDIPEGYSVSREKKERFSLILESASTNQTSMYLCASSSPSGTYEQYFGPGTRLTVT.

This clonotype showed up many times. This sequence joins TRBV5-1 and TRBJ2-5, with unresolved D. V lost 5 bases, J lost 1 base, and 3 bases lay in between. Germline CDR1 SGHRS, CDR2 YFSETQ. The CDR3 is 11 residues long. CDR3: CASRTQETQYF. CDR3 coding DNA: TGCGCCAGCAGAACCCAAGAGACCCAGTACTTC.

The chain has TRBV7-9 and TRBJ2-3; D may be TRBD1 (6 bases). Trimming removed 5 bases at V and 2 bases at J, with 14 bases between. CDR1 is SEHNR, CDR2 FQNEAQ, per germline (reference sequence). This CDR3 spans 15 amino acids. The CDR3 here is CASSRAGASTDTQYF. For the CDR3, the DNA is TGTGCCAGCAGCCGAGCAGGGGCGTCCACAGATACGCAGTATTTT.

V and J are TRBV10-3 and TRBJ1-4, with D maybe TRBD1 (6 bases). Germline CDR1 ENHRY, CDR2 SYGVKD. The CDR3 is 16 residues long. V shed 2 bases and J shed 0 bases, with 10 bases lying between them. The CDR3 loop is CAISEVGGATNEKLFF. As DNA, the CDR3 is TGTGCCATCAGTGAGGTGGGGGGCGCAACTAATGAAAAACTGTTTTTT.

For this clonotype: At one of its ends the junction is not consistent with the germline gene, which may arise from a read error. This chain links TRBV15 with TRBJ2-1; 7 bases are shared with TRBD1. Germline V gene lookup returns CDR1 LNHNV and CDR2 YYDKDF (reference sequence). CDR3 size: 18 residues. CDR3 residues: CATSSRGKDRSSYNERFF. CDR3 DNA: TGTGCCACCAGCAGTAGGGGTAAGGACAGGAGCTCCTACAATGAGCGGTTCTTC.

The chain is built from TRBV18 and TRBJ1-1, with unresolved D. CDR1 and CDR2 (germline): KGHSH, LQKENI. The V end was cut by 6 bases, the J end by 5 bases, with 13 bases between. The CDR3 length is 13 residues. CDR3 nucleotides: TGTGCCAGCTCTCCAGACTCGGGGACTGAAGCTTTCTTT. It translates to CASSPDSGTEAFF.

A word on this clonotype: Being one base from a much bigger clone, this may be a read error. The chain joins TRBV2 to TRBJ2-1; D possibly uses TRBD1 or TRBD2 (5 bases each). Germline V gene data show CDR1 as SNHLY and CDR2 as FYNNEI. V was trimmed by 6 bases and J by 6 bases, leaving 12 bases between them. The length of the CDR3 is 13 residues. CDR3 region: CASRGDGTNEQFF. The CDR3 nucleotides are TGTGCCAGCAGGGGGGACGGAACCAATGAGCAGTTCTTC.

The gene calls are TRBV20-1 and TRBJ2-5; the D gene is possibly TRBD2 (5 bases). Trimming cost V 3 bases and J 2 bases, with 19 bases left between them. The CDR3 length is 16 residues. CDR1 is DFQATT, CDR2 SNEGSKA, per germline (reference sequence). The CDR3 DNA is TGCAGTGCTAGCCAGGCGGGCCCAGAGGTGCAAGAGACCCAGTACTTC. Translation gives CSASQAGPEVQETQYF.